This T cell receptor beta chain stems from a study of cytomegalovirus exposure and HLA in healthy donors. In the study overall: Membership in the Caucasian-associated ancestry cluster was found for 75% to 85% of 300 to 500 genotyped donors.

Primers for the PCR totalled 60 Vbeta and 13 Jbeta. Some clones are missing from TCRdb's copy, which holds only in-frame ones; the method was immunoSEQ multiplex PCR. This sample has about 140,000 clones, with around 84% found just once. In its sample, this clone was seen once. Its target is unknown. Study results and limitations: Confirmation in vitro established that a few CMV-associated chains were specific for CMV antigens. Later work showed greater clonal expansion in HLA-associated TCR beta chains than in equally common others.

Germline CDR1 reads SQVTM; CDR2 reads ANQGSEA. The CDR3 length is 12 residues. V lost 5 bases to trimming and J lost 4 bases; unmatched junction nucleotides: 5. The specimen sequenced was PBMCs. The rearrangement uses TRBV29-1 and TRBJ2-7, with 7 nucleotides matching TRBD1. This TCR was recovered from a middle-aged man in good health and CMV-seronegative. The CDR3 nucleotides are TGCAGCGTTCTCGGGACAGCTTACGAGCAGTACTTC. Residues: CSVLGTAYEQYF.